This T cell receptor (beta chain) appears in the sequencing data of a study of blood T cell repertoires in COVID-19. Study overall: Material from acute and convalescent COVID-19 was sourced from the United States, Italy and Spain.

Per the authors' pipeline: By means of reference gene primer amplification, nucleated cell counts were estimated. The table came from immunoSEQ multiplex PCR; TCRdb's copy has only in-frame clones and leaves some out. That table furnishes V, J and clone size, whereas the DNA furnished D and trimming. The table includes 150,000 to 200,000 clones, 70% to 80% detected once. This clone was recorded many times. The Seattle patients joined while their infection was active and were tracked longitudinally afterward. The V gene lost 0 bases and the J gene lost 14 bases, with 13 bases spanning the gap. The germline V gene has CDR1 LGHDT and CDR2 YNNKEL (reference sequence). CDR3 size: 12 residues.

This TCR was sampled from a woman aged 40 to 50 with COVID-19, enrolled during active disease. The rearrangement joins TRBV3-1 (or the pseudogene TRBV3-2) to TRBJ1-2; possible D gene TRBD1, 5 bases. Material for sequencing was peripheral blood. CDR3 bases: TGTGCCAGCAGCCAAGACGGATTAACAGGTACCTTC. Translated: CASSQDGLTGTF.